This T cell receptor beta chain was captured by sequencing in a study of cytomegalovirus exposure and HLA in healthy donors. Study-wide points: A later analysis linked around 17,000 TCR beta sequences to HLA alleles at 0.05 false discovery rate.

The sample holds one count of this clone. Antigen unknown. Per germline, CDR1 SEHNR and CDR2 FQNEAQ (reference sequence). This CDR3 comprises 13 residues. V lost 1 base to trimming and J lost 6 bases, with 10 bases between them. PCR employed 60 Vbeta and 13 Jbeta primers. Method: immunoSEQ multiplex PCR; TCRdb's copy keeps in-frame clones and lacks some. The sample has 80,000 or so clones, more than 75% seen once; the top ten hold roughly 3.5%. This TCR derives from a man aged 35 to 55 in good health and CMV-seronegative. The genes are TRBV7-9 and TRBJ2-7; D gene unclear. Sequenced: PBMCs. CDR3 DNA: TGTGCCAGCAGCTTAGAGTTCCCCAGCGAGCAGTACTTC. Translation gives CASSLEFPSEQYF.